The clone carrying this T cell receptor (beta chain) occurred many times. Its antigen remains unknown. These data come from a study of early T cells in non-severe SARS-CoV-2 infection. Study summary: It was bulk RNA from unsorted whole blood that was sequenced, and the chains were unpaired. Study findings and constraints: There was a bias toward anti-spike CD8 responses in VDJdb matching, which missed private and CD4 specificities.

CDR3 length: 13 amino acids. Between the trimmed V and J ends, which lost 2 bases and 7 bases, there was a span of 11 bases. The germline V gene has CDR1 MNHEY and CDR2 SVGAGI. Attachment of unique molecular identifiers was made to individual cDNA molecules. TCRdb redid the calling of the 5' RACE reads with MiXCR, one entry per CDR3 protein. Among some 80,000 distinct CDR3 sequences, approximately 14% were seen once, and the ten largest hold 1.4%. The sequence came from an adult who was a healthcare worker with PCR-confirmed SARS-CoV-2 infection or an uninfected control (not recorded which). The genes are TRBV6-5 and TRBJ1-2; tentatively, D is TRBD1 (5 bases). The sample taken for sequencing was whole blood. CDR3 bases: TGTGCCAGCAGTTACCGCCGGACAACTGGCTACACCTTC. Protein product: CASSYRRTTGYTF.